The next 19 T cell receptor beta chains were all read from a single sample in a study of regulatory T cells in long-lasting Graves disease. Building of the TCR beta libraries involved iRepertoire HTBI primers and Arm-PCR of CDR3 regions. TCRdb re-called the multiplex PCR reads with MiXCR, one entry per CDR3 protein. The sample records approximately 400,000 distinct CDR3 sequences, roughly 10% being singletons. The sample's time point: newly diagnosed GD, antithyroid drugs for less than 3 months. The TCR library was made from RNA that had been extracted from PBMCs in TRIzol. The same sample was also studied in work on T cells in Graves' hyperthyroidism and ophthalmopathy.

Sequences were derived from peripheral blood mononuclear cells (PBMCs), sampled at new diagnosis, from a patient treated with antithyroid drugs. The receptors shown here come from a woman between 18 and 29 years old with Graves disease.

This clonotype was counted many times. The chain is built from TRBV6-9 and TRBJ2-5, with D tentatively TRBD1 (6 bases). V was cut by 3 bases and J by 12 bases, with 11 bases left in between. CDR3 length equals 11 residues. Germline assignment: CDR1 MNHGY and CDR2 SVAAGI. In DNA, the CDR3 is TGTGCCAGCAGTTACCGACAGGAAGAGTACTTC. Protein product: CASSYRQEEYF.

This clonotype was seen many times. This chain joins TRBV28 and TRBJ1-1, with D maybe TRBD1 (6 bases). The CDR3 has 13 amino acids. Germline assignment: CDR1 MDHEN and CDR2 SYDVKM. The germline V and J ends were trimmed by 6 bases and 8 bases, with 16 bases remaining between them. The CDR3 spells CASSMTGTSEAFF. The CDR3 DNA follows: TGTGCCAGCAGCATGACAGGAACCTCCGAAGCTTTCTTT.

The chain carries TRBV19 and TRBJ1-2; D remains unclear. Per germline, CDR1 LNHDA and CDR2 SQIVND (reference sequence). Trimming pared 3 bases from V and 5 bases from J, leaving 19 bases between. The CDR3 spans 16 residues. As DNA, the CDR3 is TGTGCCAGTAGTATGTGGGCGGGTACCACCTCATATGGCTACACCTTC. Translating it yields CASSMWAGTTSYGYTF. Drawing the rest from reference TRBV19 and TRBJ1-2, the complete variable domain is DGGITQSPKYLFRKEGQNVTLSCEQNLNHDAMYWYRQDPGQGLRLIYYSQIVNDFQKGDIAEGYSVSREKKESFPLTVTSAQKNPTAFYLCASSMWAGTTSYGYTFGSGTRLTVV.

The rearrangement joins TRBV5-6 to TRBJ2-7; possible D gene TRBD1, 5 bases. This CDR3 is built from 14 residues. Germline V gene sequence: CDR1 SGHDT, CDR2 YYEEEE. With 0 bases removed from V and 0 bases from J, the gap between germline ends came to 7 bases. Here the CDR3 DNA reads TGTGCCAGCAGCTTGGCAGGGTACTCCTACGAGCAGTACGTC. Its protein is CASSLAGYSYEQYV.

This clonotype has a handful of counts. This rearrangement joins TRBV27 to TRBJ2-7; tentatively, D is TRBD2 (5 bases). From germline, CDR1 is MNHEY and CDR2 SMNVEV (reference sequence). V lost 6 bases and J lost 2, with 20 bases in between. The CDR3 runs to 16 residues. The CDR3 DNA follows: TGTGCCAGCAGCACTTATTCGGCCCCGGGGACCTACGAGCAGTACTTC. Translation gives CASSTYSAPGTYEQYF.

Ten or more counts support this clonotype. The gene calls are TRBV5-5 and TRBJ1-1; D gene uncertain. CDR1 and CDR2 (germline): SGHKS, YYEKEE (reference sequence). The V gene lost 3 bases and the J gene lost 3 bases, with 12 bases spanning the gap. This CDR3 contains 14 residues. CDR3 loop: CASSSMTYHTEAFF. The CDR3 DNA reads as TGTGCCAGCAGCTCGATGACATACCACACTGAAGCTTTCTTT.

This clonotype has at least ten counts. This sequence joins TRBV6-2 or TRBV6-3 and TRBJ1-5; TRBD1 aligns across 7 bases. The CDR3 has 16 amino acids. Losses at the gene ends were 5 bases for V and 4 bases for J; bases not matched to a gene: 11. Germline CDR1 and CDR2: MNHEY and SVGEGT. CDR3 loop: CASSNPFGTANQPQHF. CDR3 DNA sequence: TGTGCCAGCAGTAACCCGTTCGGGACAGCTAATCAGCCCCAGCATTTT.

J is TRBJ1-3 and V is TRBV7-9; maybe TRBD1 (6 bases). Trimming cost V 6 bases and J 0 bases, with 15 bases left between them. Per germline, CDR1 SEHNR and CDR2 FQNEAQ (reference sequence). The CDR3 length is 16 residues. The CDR3 DNA follows: TGTGCCAGCAGGGACAGCCTTCAGAGCTCTGGAAACACCATATATTTT. This translates into CASRDSLQSSGNTIYF.

This clonotype was counted at least ten times. The chain is built from TRBV6-2 or TRBV6-3 and TRBJ2-4; no reliable D call. The CDR3 is 13 residues long. CDR1 and CDR2 (germline): MNHEY, SVGEGT. The V end lost 6 bases, the J end lost 1 base, and 7 bases lay between the germline ends. Here the CDR3 DNA reads TGTGCCAGCAGGTCTCTGGCCAAAAACATTCAGTACTTC. This codes for CASRSLAKNIQYF.

This clonotype was detected many times. V gene TRBV2 combines with J gene TRBJ2-3; the match to TRBD2 covers 15 bases. Germline V gene data show CDR1 as SNHLY and CDR2 as FYNNEI. This CDR3 spans 20 amino acids. J was trimmed by 7 bases and V by 1 base; bases with no gene match: 15. The CDR3: CASSEGRPGLAGGPGNTQYF. CDR3 DNA sequence: TGTGCCAGCAGTGAAGGGAGGCCGGGACTAGCGGGAGGACCGGGAAATACGCAGTATTTT.

This sequence joins TRBV19 and TRBJ2-6, with 8 bases identical to TRBD1. CDR1 and CDR2 (germline): LNHDA, SQIVND (reference sequence). CDR3 length: 17 amino acids. J gave up 0 bases and V 5 bases, and 6 bases lay outside the gene matches. The CDR3 reads CASSRTGLPSGANVLTF. CDR3 in DNA: TGTGCCAGTAGTCGGACAGGGCTGCCCTCTGGGGCCAACGTCCTGACTTTC.

This clonotype was seen more than once but under ten times. V is TRBV27 and J is TRBJ1-2, with D uncertain. Germline-derived CDR1 and CDR2 are MNHEY and SMNVEV (reference sequence). Trimming left V 2 bases short and J 2 bases short, with 15 bases between. This CDR3 has 16 amino acids. The CDR3 is CASSLDPLGYNYGYTF. The CDR3 DNA reads TGTGCCAGCAGTTTAGACCCCCTCGGCTACAACTATGGCTACACCTTC.

This clonotype occurred many times. The chain links TRBV7-2 to TRBJ2-5; D perhaps matches TRBD2 (5 bases). This CDR3 region has 14 residues. The germline V and J ends were trimmed by 4 bases and 5 bases, with 14 bases remaining between them. Germline V gene lookup returns CDR1 SGHTA and CDR2 FQGNSA. The CDR3 spells CASSSSSRRETQYF. The CDR3 DNA reads as TGTGCCAGCAGCTCCTCATCAAGGAGGGAGACCCAGTACTTC.

The chain joins TRBV7-9 to TRBJ1-3; D unresolved. The germline V and J ends were trimmed by 1 base and 0 bases, with 10 bases remaining between them. Per germline, CDR1 SEHNR and CDR2 FQNEAQ (reference sequence). The CDR3 totals 16 residues. For the CDR3, the DNA is TGTGCCAGCAGCTTAGAGCGAAGGCCCTCTGGAAACACCATATATTTT. It yields the protein CASSLERRPSGNTIYF.

Many counts were recorded for this clonotype. The genes are TRBV20-1 and TRBJ1-5, with no clear D. Germline assignment: CDR1 DFQATT and CDR2 SNEGSKA (reference sequence). The ends were cut back, 3 bases at V and 0 bases at J, with 9 bases in the middle. The CDR3 runs to 14 residues. As DNA, the CDR3 is TGCAGTGCTAGTACGGAATATAGCAATCAGCCCCAGCATTTT. It is translated as CSASTEYSNQPQHF.

This clonotype was counted at least ten times. The CDR3: CASCRPWGEQFF. The DNA of the CDR3 is TGTGCCAGCTGCCGCCCATGGGGCGAGCAGTTCTTC. V usage is TRBV6-9 and J usage is TRBJ2-1; tentative D call: TRBD1 (5 bases). The CDR3 covers 12 residues. With 8 bases removed from V and 10 bases from J, the gap between germline ends came to 15 bases. In germline, CDR1 is MNHGY, CDR2 SVAAGI.

This clonotype was seen at least ten times. This chain's CDR3 is CASRDRGSRYEQYF. The CDR3 region has the DNA TGTGCCAGCAGGGATAGGGGGAGTCGCTACGAGCAGTACTTC. The chain combines TRBV27 with TRBJ2-7; tentative D call: TRBD1 (6 bases). Germline lookup yields CDR1 MNHEY and CDR2 SMNVEV (reference sequence). CDR3 length: 14 amino acids. Trimming removed 6 bases at V and 3 bases at J, with 15 bases between.

This clonotype was seen at least ten times. The chain employs TRBV18 and TRBJ1-1, with D possibly matching TRBD1 (5 bases). Trimming took off 2 bases at V and 3 bases at J, with 16 bases between the two ends. CDR1 and CDR2 from the germline V gene are KGHSH and LQKENI. This CDR3 has 16 amino acids. CDR3 DNA sequence: TGTGCCAGCTCACCAAGCATTGTGGTGGGACACACTGAAGCTTTCTTT. Its translation is CASSPSIVVGHTEAFF.

Points on this clonotype: A far larger clone is one nucleotide away, so this likely arose from a read error. This rearrangement joins TRBV11-1 to TRBJ2-5; 7 positions match TRBD1. Germline lookup yields CDR1 SGHAT and CDR2 FQDESV (reference sequence). This CDR3 spans 14 amino acids. The CDR3 DNA is TGTGACAGCAGCTTAGACAGGGCCCAAGAGACCCAGTACTTC. This codes for CDSSLDRAQETQYF.